Reported below is one TCR beta chain. Source study methods: Nucleated cell counts were estimated from reference gene primer amplification. The repertoire was sequenced with immunoSEQ multiplex PCR; TCRdb's copy has only in-frame clones and lacks some. The V and J calls and clone size are taken from that table; D and trimming were inferred from the DNA. The sample lists approximately 71,000 clones, roughly 85% occurring once. These data come from a study of blood T cell repertoires in COVID-19. The germline V gene has CDR1 MNHEY and CDR2 SMNVEV (reference sequence). V lost 5 bases to trimming and J lost 2 bases, with 9 bases between them. The CDR3 has 13 amino acids.

The sequenced material came from peripheral blood. The sequence came from a man in his sixties with active or convalescent COVID-19. The chain links TRBV27 to TRBJ1-1; perhaps TRBD1 as D (5 bases). The CDR3: CASSIDRNTEAFF. In DNA form, the CDR3 reads TGTGCCAGCAGTATCGACAGAAACACTGAAGCTTTCTTT.